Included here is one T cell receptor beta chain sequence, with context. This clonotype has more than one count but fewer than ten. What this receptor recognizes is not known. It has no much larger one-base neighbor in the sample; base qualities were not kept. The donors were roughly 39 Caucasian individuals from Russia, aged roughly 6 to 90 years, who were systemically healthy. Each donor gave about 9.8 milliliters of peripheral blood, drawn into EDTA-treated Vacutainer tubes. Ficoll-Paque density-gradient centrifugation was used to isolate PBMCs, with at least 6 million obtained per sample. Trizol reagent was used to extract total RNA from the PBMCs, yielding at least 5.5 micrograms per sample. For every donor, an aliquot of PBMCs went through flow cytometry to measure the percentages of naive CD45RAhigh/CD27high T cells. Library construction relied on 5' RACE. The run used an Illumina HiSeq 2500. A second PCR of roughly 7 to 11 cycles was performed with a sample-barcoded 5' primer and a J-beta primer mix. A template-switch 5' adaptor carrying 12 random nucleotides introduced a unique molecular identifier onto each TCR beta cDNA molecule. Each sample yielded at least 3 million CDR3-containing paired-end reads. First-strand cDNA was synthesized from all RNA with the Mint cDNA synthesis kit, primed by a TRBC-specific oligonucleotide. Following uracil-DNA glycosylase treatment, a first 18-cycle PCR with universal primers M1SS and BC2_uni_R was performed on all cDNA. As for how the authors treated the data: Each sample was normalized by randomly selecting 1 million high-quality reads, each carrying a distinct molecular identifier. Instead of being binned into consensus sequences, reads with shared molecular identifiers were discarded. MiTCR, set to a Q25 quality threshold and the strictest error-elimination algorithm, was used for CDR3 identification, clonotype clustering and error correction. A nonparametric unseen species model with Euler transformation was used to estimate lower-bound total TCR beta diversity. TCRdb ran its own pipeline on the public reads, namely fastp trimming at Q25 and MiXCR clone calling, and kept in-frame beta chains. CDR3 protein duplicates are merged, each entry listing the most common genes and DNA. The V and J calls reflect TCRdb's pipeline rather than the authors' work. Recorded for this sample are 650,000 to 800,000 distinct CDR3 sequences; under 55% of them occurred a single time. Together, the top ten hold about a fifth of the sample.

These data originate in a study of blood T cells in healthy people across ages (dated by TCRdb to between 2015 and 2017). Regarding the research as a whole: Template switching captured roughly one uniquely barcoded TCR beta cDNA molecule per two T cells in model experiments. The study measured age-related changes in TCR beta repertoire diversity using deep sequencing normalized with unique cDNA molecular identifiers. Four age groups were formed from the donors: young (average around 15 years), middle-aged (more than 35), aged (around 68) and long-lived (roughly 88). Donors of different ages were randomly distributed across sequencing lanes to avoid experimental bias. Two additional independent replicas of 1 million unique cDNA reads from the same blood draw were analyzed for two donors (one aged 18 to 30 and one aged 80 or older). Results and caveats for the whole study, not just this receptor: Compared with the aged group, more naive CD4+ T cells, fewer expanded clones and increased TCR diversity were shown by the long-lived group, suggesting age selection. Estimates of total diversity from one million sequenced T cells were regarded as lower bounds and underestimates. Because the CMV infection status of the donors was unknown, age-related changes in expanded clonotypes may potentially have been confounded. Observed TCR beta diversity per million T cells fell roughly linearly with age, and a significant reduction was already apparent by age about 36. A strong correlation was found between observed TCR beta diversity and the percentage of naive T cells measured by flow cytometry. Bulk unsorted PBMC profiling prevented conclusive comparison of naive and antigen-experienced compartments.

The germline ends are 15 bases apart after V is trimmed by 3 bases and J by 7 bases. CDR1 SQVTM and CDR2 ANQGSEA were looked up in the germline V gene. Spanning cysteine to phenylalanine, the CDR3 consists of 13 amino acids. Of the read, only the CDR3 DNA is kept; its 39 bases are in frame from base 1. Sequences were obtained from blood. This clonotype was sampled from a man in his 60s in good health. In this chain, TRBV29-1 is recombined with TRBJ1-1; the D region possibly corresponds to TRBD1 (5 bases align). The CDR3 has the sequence CSVEGDGRNEAFF. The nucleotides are TGCAGCGTTGAGGGGGACGGGAGAAATGAAGCTTTCTTT.